This T cell receptor (beta chain) came from a study of T cell clones after liver transplantation. With V trimmed by 6 bases and J by 2 bases, 7 bases remained unmatched. Germline V gives CDR1 PRHDT, CDR2 FYEKMQ (reference sequence). The CDR3 sequence is 15 residues long. Assay: immunoSEQ multiplex PCR; the TCRdb copy retains only in-frame clones and omits some. The data hold tens of thousands of clones, with roughly 84% observed a single time. The receptor was isolated from a human donor who received a liver transplant. The sequenced sample was CD4+ T cells from blood, obtained before liver transplant. This chain connects TRBV13 to TRBJ2-3; TRBD2 agrees at 8 bases. The CDR3 DNA reads TGTGCCAGCAGACCTTTCGGGGGGGCCACAGATACGCAGTATTTT. It encodes CASRPFGGATDTQYF.